Described below is a single TCR beta chain sequence and its context. The data belong to a study of patients and donors after allogeneic stem cell transplantation. TCRdb re-derived calls from the RT-PCR reads in MiXCR, one entry per CDR3 protein. In the table there are approximately 140,000 distinct CDR3 sequences, about a third of which are singletons. The CDR3 is 18 residues long. This clonotype originated in a human donor who was either an allogeneic HSCT recipient or a stem cell or donor lymphocyte infusion donor (not recorded which). It is not recorded whose cells these are; they may come from a transplant donor. Sample: blood, either unsorted or a sorted T cell fraction (not recorded which). The genes are TRBV21-1 and TRBJ2-3; the table gives TRBD1 as D, unverified against the DNA. TRBV21-1 is noted as a pseudogene. The CDR3 here is CASRGPGQGTVGTDTQYF. DNA for the CDR3: TGTGCCAGCAGGGGTCCGGGACAGGGGACCGTCGGCACAGATACGCAGTATTTT.